These T cell receptor beta chains were read from a single sample in a study of T cell repertoires in cytomegalovirus infection. TCRdb recomputed calls from the reads with MiXCR, one row per CDR3 protein. The sample records 200,000 to 300,000 distinct CDR3 sequences, roughly 10% being singletons. Sequenced sample: PBMCs. The receptor set was obtained from a human donor in good health (CMV status not recorded). Some clones in this sample may be carry-over from other donors' samples. CDR3s include the opening cysteine and the closing phenylalanine or tryptophan. Fields, in order: clone size, J gene, D gene, V gene, CDR3 DNA, CDR3 protein. D genes are given only for firm matches. Clone sizes are given selectively: once, few, many, or a class where the clone is expanded.

clone size: few
J gene: TRBJ2-3
D gene: NA
V gene: TRBV28
CDR3 DNA: TGTGCCAGCAGTTTAGGGGGGGCGGCAGATACGCAGTATTTT
CDR3 protein: CASSLGGAADTQYF

clone size: many
J gene: TRBJ1-6
D gene: TRBD1
V gene: TRBV28
CDR3 DNA: TGTGCCAGCAGTGCCCGACAGGGACGGGATTCACCCCTCCACTTT
CDR3 protein: CASSARQGRDSPLHF

clone size: few
J gene: TRBJ1-5
D gene: TRBD1
V gene: TRBV5-6
CDR3 DNA: TGTGCCAGCAGCGAACAGGGGGTTGAACAGCCCCAGCATTTT
CDR3 protein: CASSEQGVEQPQHF

clone size: many
J gene: TRBJ1-3
D gene: NA
V gene: TRBV6-1
CDR3 DNA: TGTGCCAGCAGCGTTACAGGGACCTCTGGAAACACCATATATTTT
CDR3 protein: CASSVTGTSGNTIYF

clone size: many
J gene: TRBJ2-7
D gene: TRBD1
V gene: TRBV28
CDR3 DNA: TGTGCCACCGGGACAGCCTACGAGCAGTACTTC
CDR3 protein: CATGTAYEQYF

clone size: many
J gene: TRBJ1-2
D gene: NA
V gene: TRBV20-1
CDR3 DNA: TGCAGTGCTTGGGGGGGGGATGGCATTGGCTACACCTTC
CDR3 protein: CSAWGGDGIGYTF

clone size: NA
J gene: TRBJ2-5
D gene: NA
V gene: TRBV12-3/TRBV12-4
CDR3 DNA: TGTGCCAGCACCCTTGGGGGACGGCAAGAGACCCAGTACTTC
CDR3 protein: CASTLGGRQETQYF

clone size: NA
J gene: TRBJ2-7
D gene: TRBD2
V gene: TRBV28
CDR3 DNA: TGTGCCAGCACCCCGGCGGGAGAGGGTGAGCAGTACTTC
CDR3 protein: CASTPAGEGEQYF

clone size: many
J gene: TRBJ2-5
D gene: NA
V gene: TRBV27
CDR3 DNA: TGTGCCAGCAGTTCCCCTTGGAGGGCGGAGACCCAGTACTTC
CDR3 protein: CASSSPWRAETQYF

clone size: once
J gene: TRBJ2-5
D gene: NA
V gene: TRBV5-4
CDR3 DNA: TGTGCCAGCAGCTCGAAGACCGAAGCGGTAGGAGAGACCCAGTACTTC
CDR3 protein: CASSSKTEAVGETQYF

clone size: NA
J gene: TRBJ1-2
D gene: TRBD1
V gene: TRBV20-1
CDR3 DNA: TGCAGTGCTAGGACAGGGGGCTTTGTTGGCTACACCTTC
CDR3 protein: CSARTGGFVGYTF

clone size: NA
J gene: TRBJ1-5
D gene: NA
V gene: TRBV6-2/TRBV6-3
CDR3 DNA: TGTGCCAGCAGTTACAGGGCGGGTCAGCCCCAGCATTTT
CDR3 protein: CASSYRAGQPQHF

clone size: NA
J gene: TRBJ2-7
D gene: TRBD1
V gene: TRBV19
CDR3 DNA: TGTGCCAGTAGTACGTCCGGGACAGGGGTAGGATCCTACGAGCAGTACTTC
CDR3 protein: CASSTSGTGVGSYEQYF

clone size: many
J gene: TRBJ2-2
D gene: TRBD1
V gene: TRBV12-3/TRBV12-4
CDR3 DNA: TGTGCCAGCAGTTTTGGACAGGGGGACGCCACCGGGGAGCTGTTTTTT
CDR3 protein: CASSFGQGDATGELFF

clone size: many
J gene: TRBJ1-3
D gene: NA
V gene: TRBV6-5
CDR3 DNA: TGTGCCAGCAGTTACACCCGAAACTCTGGAAACACCATATATTTT
CDR3 protein: CASSYTRNSGNTIYF

clone size: few
J gene: TRBJ2-5
D gene: TRBD2
V gene: TRBV4-2
CDR3 DNA: TGTGCCAGCAGCCCCGGGTCTAGCGGGGGTGTTCAAGAGACCCAGTACTTC
CDR3 protein: CASSPGSSGGVQETQYF

clone size: many
J gene: TRBJ1-6
D gene: TRBD1
V gene: TRBV28
CDR3 DNA: TGTGCCAGCGGCAGGGGGCAGAGGACCCTCCACTTT
CDR3 protein: CASGRGQRTLHF

clone size: many
J gene: TRBJ1-6
D gene: TRBD1
V gene: TRBV12-5
CDR3 DNA: TGTGCTAGTGGTTTGGTGGTCGGTAGTTGGGGGACAGGGAATTCACCCCTCCACTTT
CDR3 protein: CASGLVVGSWGTGNSPLHF